The clone carrying this T cell receptor (beta chain) was detected only a few times. What it binds is unknown. A much larger clone lies a single base off, so this may be a read error. The CDR3 does not close with the conserved phenylalanine or tryptophan, likely indicating a read error. This entry belongs to a study of T cells in Graves' hyperthyroidism and ophthalmopathy. Notes on the study in general: Most thyroid-expanded clonotypes above 0.001 were also found in blood. From stable hyperthyroidism, ophthalmopathy was set apart by a 13 V-J model.

Graves' hyperthyroidism showing no ophthalmopathy progression within 18 months was considered stable. Diagnoses were established using clinical symptoms, serum thyroxine and TRAb, thyroid ultrasound and orbital computed tomography. From RNA transcripts, TCR beta CDR3 regions were amplified. RT-PCR in the first round (using the HTBI primer set) targeted the TCR CDR3. MiXCR, applied by TCRdb to the multiplex PCR reads, yields one record per CDR3 protein. The sample contains 350,000 to 400,000 distinct CDR3 sequences, approximately 20% of which appear only once. The sequence was collected from a woman aged 18-29 years with Graves' hyperthyroidism. The sequenced sample consisted of blood.

This chain's CDR3 is CASTDFSQTQYL. Written as DNA, the CDR3 is TGTGCCAGCACCGACTTTTCCCAGACCCAGTACCTC. This chain links TRBV6-2 or TRBV6-3 with TRBJ2-5; D call uncertain. The CDR3 is 12 amino acids. V lost 7 bases and J 6 bases, leaving 12 bases between the germline ends. CDR1 is MNHEY and CDR2 is SVGEGT in the germline V gene.